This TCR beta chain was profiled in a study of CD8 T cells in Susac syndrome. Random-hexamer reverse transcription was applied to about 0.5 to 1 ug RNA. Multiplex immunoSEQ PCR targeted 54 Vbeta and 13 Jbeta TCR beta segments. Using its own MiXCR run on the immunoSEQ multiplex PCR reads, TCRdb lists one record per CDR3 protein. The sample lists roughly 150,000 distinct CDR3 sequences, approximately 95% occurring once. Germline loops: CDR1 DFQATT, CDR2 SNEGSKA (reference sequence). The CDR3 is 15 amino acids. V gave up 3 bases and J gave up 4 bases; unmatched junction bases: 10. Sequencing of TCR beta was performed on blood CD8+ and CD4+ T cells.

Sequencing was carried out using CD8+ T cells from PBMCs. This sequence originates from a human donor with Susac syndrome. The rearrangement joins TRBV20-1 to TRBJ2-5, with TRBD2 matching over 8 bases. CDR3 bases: TGCAGTGCTAGGGTTCGGGGGGGCCGGCTAGAGACCCAGTACTTC. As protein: CSARVRGGRLETQYF.